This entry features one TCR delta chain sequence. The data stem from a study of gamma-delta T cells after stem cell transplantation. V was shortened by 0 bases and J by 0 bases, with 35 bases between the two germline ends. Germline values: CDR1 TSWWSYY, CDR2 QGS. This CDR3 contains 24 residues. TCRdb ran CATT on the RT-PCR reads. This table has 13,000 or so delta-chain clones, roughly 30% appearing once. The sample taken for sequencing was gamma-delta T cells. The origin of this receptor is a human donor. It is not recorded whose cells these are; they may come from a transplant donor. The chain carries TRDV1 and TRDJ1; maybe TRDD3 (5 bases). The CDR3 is CALGELGPHLGTGLAWAYTDKLIF. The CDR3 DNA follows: TGTGCTCTTGGGGAACTAGGGCCCCACCTCGGTACTGGCCTTGCTTGGGCGTACACCGATAAACTCATCTTT.